The present T cell receptor (beta chain) was sequenced within a study of blood T cell repertoires in COVID-19 (dated by TCRdb to about 2020). Regarding the research as a whole: Collaborator samples came from the United States, Italy and Spain and covered acute and convalescent phases of COVID-19. Deeply sampled blood TCRbeta repertoires from subjects exposed to, actively infected with, or recovered from COVID-19 were included in the dataset. The repertoires were made available in a free public database intended to serve as a resource for research on the immune response to SARS-CoV-2. Where available, HLA class I and class II types were obtained from metadata supplied by the sample provider rather than from assay-based typing. Samples came from the ongoing ImmuneRACE study (first 160 participants) plus 1,254 subjects from 6 global collaborators. The sample metadata nearly always contained a de-identified subject ID, COVID-19 status, age in years and sex. The prospective study material was composed of cDNA or gDNA derived from T cells, B-cell-depleted T cells, or PBMCs.

Each collaborating institution followed its own protocols to collect whole blood in K2EDTA tubes. For TCRbeta analysis, collaborators shipped samples in one of three forms: frozen whole blood, isolated PBMCs, or DNA extracted from either of those sample types. A word on this clone: The clone's antigen remains unknown. No much larger clone exists at a distance of one base, and base qualities are not known.

TCRbeta CDR3 regions were amplified from genomic DNA using the immunoSEQ Assay, a bias-controlled multiplex PCR. As for the original processing: Within the assay, amplification of reference gene primers was used to estimate how many nucleated cells each sample contained. To quantify the absolute abundance of each unique TCRbeta CDR3 rearrangement, sequence reads were collapsed and filtered. Productive Simpson clonality was computed per sample as the square root of Simpson's diversity index over productive rearrangements. Sourced from immuneACCESS, this table was stored by TCRdb with only in-frame sequences that have V and J called. A share of the clones is absent; for the studies checked, an unresolved V gene accounts for under half, and the remainder has no known explanation. V and J calls and clone size are given by that table; D and trimming were obtained from the DNA. This sample gives more than 250,000 clones in total; more than 75% of them show up just once. 1.6% of the sample lies in the top ten.

Study-wide findings and limitations: How much clinical and demographic metadata was included differed by source and by participant, and the metadata was provided uncurated.

The germline V gene (reference sequence) supplies CDR1 LNHDA and CDR2 SQIVND. V loses 7 bases of germline sequence and J loses 4 bases, and the interval between the two ends is 16 bases. The CDR3 holds 15 amino acids from the cysteine to the phenylalanine. Only the CDR3 DNA is retained, 45 bases long and in frame from the first base. Specimen: peripheral blood. The clonotype originates from a woman aged 45-59 years with acute or convalescent COVID-19. Here the chain combines TRBV19 and TRBJ2-2; a tentative D match to TRBD2 spans 6 bases. The CDR3 reads CASNTGLTLTGELFF. The sequenced DNA is TGTGCCAGTAATACGGGACTCACTCTCACCGGGGAGCTGTTTTTT.